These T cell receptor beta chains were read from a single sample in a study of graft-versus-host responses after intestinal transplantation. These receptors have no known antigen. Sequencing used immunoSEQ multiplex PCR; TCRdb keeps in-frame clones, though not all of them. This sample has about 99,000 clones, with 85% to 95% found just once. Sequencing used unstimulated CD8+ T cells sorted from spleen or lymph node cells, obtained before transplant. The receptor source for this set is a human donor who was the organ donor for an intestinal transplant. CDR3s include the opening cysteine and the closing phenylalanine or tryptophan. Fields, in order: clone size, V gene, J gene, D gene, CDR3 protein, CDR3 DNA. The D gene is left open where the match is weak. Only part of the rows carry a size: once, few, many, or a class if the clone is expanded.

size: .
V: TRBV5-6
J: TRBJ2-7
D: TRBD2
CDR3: CASSPWGGTYEQYF
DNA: TGTGCCAGCAGCCCGTGGGGGGGGACCTACGAGCAGTACTTC

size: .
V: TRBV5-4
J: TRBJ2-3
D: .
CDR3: CARPLKEGRTDTQYF
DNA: TGTGCCAGACCTCTAAAAGAGGGGAGGACAGATACGCAGTATTTT

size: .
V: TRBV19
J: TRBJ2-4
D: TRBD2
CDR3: CASSIDGSGRVAKNIQYF
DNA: TGTGCCAGTAGTATAGATGGTAGCGGGAGAGTGGCCAAAAACATTCAGTACTTC

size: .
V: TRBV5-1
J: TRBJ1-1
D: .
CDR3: CASSLARVNTEAFF
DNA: TGCGCCAGCAGCTTGGCCAGGGTGAACACTGAAGCTTTCTTT

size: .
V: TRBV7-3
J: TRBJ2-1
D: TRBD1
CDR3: CASSLWGRQGTNEQFF
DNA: TGTGCCAGCAGCTTATGGGGGCGACAGGGGACGAATGAGCAGTTCTTC

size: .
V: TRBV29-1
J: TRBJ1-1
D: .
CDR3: CSVERGATGYTEAFF
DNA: TGCAGCGTTGAACGGGGGGCGACTGGTTACACTGAAGCTTTCTTT

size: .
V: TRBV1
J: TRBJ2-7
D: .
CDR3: CTSSQVTSGTTYEQYF
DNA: TGCACCAGCAGCCAAGTGACTAGCGGGACGACCTACGAGCAGTACTTC

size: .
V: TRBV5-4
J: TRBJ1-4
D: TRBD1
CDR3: CASSLPGQGNEKLFF
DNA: TGTGCCAGCAGCTTACCGGGACAGGGTAATGAAAAACTGTTTTTT

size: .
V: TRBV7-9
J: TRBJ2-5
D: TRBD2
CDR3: CGIGTSGSGETQYF
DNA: TGTGGCATAGGGACTAGCGGGAGTGGAGAGACCCAGTACTTC

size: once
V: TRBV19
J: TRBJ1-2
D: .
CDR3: CASSIYVGGTNYGYTF
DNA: TGTGCCAGTAGTATCTACGTCGGGGGTACTAACTATGGCTACACCTTC

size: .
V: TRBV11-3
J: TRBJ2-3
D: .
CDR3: CASSNSNTDTQYF
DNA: TGTGCCAGCAGCAACTCAAACACAGATACGCAGTATTTT

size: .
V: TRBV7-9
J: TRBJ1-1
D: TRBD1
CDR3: CASSHHPRTGNTEAFF
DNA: TGTGCCAGCAGCCATCACCCCCGGACAGGGAACACTGAAGCTTTCTTT

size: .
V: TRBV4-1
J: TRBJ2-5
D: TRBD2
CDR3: CASSQELGTKNRETQYF
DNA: TGCGCCAGCAGCCAAGAGTTGGGGACTAAAAACAGAGAGACCCAGTACTTC

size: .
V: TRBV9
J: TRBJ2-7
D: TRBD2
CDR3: CASSVGAGIFYEQYF
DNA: TGTGCCAGCAGCGTGGGAGCGGGAATCTTCTACGAGCAGTACTTC

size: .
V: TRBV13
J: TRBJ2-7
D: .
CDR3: CASSSSYEQYF
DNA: TGTGCCAGCAGCTCTTCCTACGAGCAGTACTTC

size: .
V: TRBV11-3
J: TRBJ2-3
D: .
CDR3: CASSFSGGTDTQYF
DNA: TGTGCCAGCAGCTTTTCGGGGGGCACAGATACGCAGTATTTT

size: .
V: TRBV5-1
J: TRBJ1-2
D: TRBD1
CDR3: CASRGDRVGYTF
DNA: TGCGCCAGCAGAGGCGACAGGGTGGGCTACACCTTC

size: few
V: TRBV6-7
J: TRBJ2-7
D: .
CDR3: CASSNLTHRESSYEQYF
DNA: TGTGCCAGCAGTAACCTTACCCACAGGGAGAGCTCCTACGAGCAGTACTTC

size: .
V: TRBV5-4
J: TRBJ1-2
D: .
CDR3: CASSSDSSAYGYTF
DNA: TGTGCCAGCAGTTCGGACAGCTCCGCGTATGGCTACACCTTC

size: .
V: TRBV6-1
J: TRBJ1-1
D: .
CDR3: CASLTWPLNTEAFF
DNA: TGTGCCAGTCTTACCTGGCCACTGAACACTGAAGCTTTCTTT